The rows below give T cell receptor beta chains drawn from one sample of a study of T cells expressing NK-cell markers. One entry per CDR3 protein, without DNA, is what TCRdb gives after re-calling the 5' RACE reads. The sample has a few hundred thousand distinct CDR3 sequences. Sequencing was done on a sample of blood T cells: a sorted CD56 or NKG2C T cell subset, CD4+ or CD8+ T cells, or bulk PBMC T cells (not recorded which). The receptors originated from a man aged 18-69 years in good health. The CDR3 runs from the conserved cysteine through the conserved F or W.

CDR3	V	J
CSVKGTGVEAQETQYF	TRBV29-1	TRBJ2-5
CATSDRSWAGAQPQHF	TRBV24-1	TRBJ1-5
CSAKSGTSTDTQYF	TRBV20-1	TRBJ2-3
CASSWTGDTGELFF	TRBV7-2	TRBJ2-2
CASGGLARNEQFF	TRBV6-1	TRBJ2-1
CATSSGTGNFAFF	TRBV15	TRBJ1-1
CASRKSGGARVTDTQYF	TRBV12-3/TRBV12-4	TRBJ2-3
CASSFGDRGQETQYF	TRBV5-1	TRBJ2-5
CASSLRERVTQYF	TRBV7-6	TRBJ2-3
CASSRTEFSYEQYF	TRBV6-1	TRBJ2-7
CASSLTTAMNTEAFF	TRBV5-1	TRBJ1-1
CASSPAVGAWADTQYF	TRBV12-3/TRBV12-4	TRBJ2-3
CASSVKSMNTEAFF	TRBV6-1	TRBJ1-1
CASSLTRSTGYTF	TRBV12-3/TRBV12-4	TRBJ1-2
CATSDPQRPGGEQYF	TRBV24-1	TRBJ2-7
CASSLEGTGGYNEQFF	TRBV11-2	TRBJ2-1
CASSQSFGHSGSSYEQYF	TRBV14	TRBJ2-7
CAIRGAGLGNQPQHF	TRBV10-3	TRBJ1-5
CASSTAGGATYEQYF	TRBV7-9	TRBJ2-7
CASSQRGDSNQPQHF	TRBV2	TRBJ1-5
CASSDYRDEYF	TRBV2	TRBJ2-7
CASMELTGQGVHEQYF	TRBV27	TRBJ2-7
CASSTPGPPLEQYF	TRBV5-5	TRBJ2-7
CASSRLATISTDTQYF	TRBV19	TRBJ2-3
CASSSWGTSGRSYEQYF	TRBV12-3/TRBV12-4	TRBJ2-7
CASSLVPRNEKLFF	TRBV7-9	TRBJ1-4
CASSLGGQLNTEAFF	TRBV11-2	TRBJ1-1
CSAGQGYGYTF	TRBV29-1	TRBJ1-2
CASSQDRQGRSGANVLTF	TRBV3-1	TRBJ2-6
CASEQGTYGSPLHF	TRBV6-5	TRBJ1-6
CASSLGPRSGSNQPQHF	TRBV5-1	TRBJ1-5
CATPGTGGNTEAFF	TRBV28	TRBJ1-1
CSGKTGTQTYEQYF	TRBV20-1	TRBJ2-7
CSAPDGNSYEQYF	TRBV20-1	TRBJ2-7
CASSPTGATGELFF	TRBV5-1	TRBJ2-2
CASSRDGTGANQPQHF	TRBV5-1	TRBJ1-5
CSAVKSNQPQHF	TRBV20-1	TRBJ1-5
CASSYSNYRQGPTYEQYF	TRBV6-2/TRBV6-3	TRBJ2-7
CASAVFGDTQYF	TRBV12-3/TRBV12-4	TRBJ2-3
CASSATGNLAKNIQYF	TRBV9	TRBJ2-4
CASSYPTGFRRGDTQYF	TRBV6-5	TRBJ2-3
CASSQRRADTQYF	TRBV6-2/TRBV6-3	TRBJ2-3
CAIMGGARNSPLHF	TRBV10-3	TRBJ1-6
CSASGTLSSGNTIYF	TRBV29-1	TRBJ1-3
CASLRGRKGTDTQYF	TRBV6-1	TRBJ2-3
CAILARVDTEAFF	TRBV10-3	TRBJ1-1
CASTTTGGFGYTF	TRBV12-3/TRBV12-4	TRBJ1-2
CASSAGLAGGTTGELFF	TRBV5-1	TRBJ2-2
CASRPGAGGGYTF	TRBV12-3/TRBV12-4	TRBJ1-2
CASSGGGSGANVLTF	TRBV6-1	TRBJ2-6
CASSLGTGGLMNEQFF	TRBV27	TRBJ2-1
CSARAGGQYGSPLHF	TRBV20-1	TRBJ1-6
CASSLEQGGIQYF	TRBV5-4	TRBJ2-4
CASSEKYSGEPETQYF	TRBV6-1	TRBJ2-5